The 17 T cell receptor beta chains given below trace back to one sample, sequenced in a study of T cell changes during pregnancy in multiple sclerosis. Sequencing used immunoSEQ multiplex PCR; TCRdb keeps in-frame clones, though not all of them. The sample carries about 69,000 clones, more than 75% recorded once. This specimen consisted of peripheral blood, obtained in the third trimester of pregnancy. All receptors derive from a female donor with multiple sclerosis, enrolled in a pregnancy study.

This clone was seen just once. V usage is TRBV23-1 and J usage is TRBJ1-5; 8 positions agree with TRBD1. TRBV23-1 is noted as an ORF with a role that remains uncertain. After removal of 7 bases from V and 6 bases from J, the junction contained 11 bases not matched to a gene. CDR3 length: 15 residues. The CDR3 nucleotides read TGCGCCAGCACCAAGGGACAGGTTGAAGGTCAGCCCCAGCATTTT. It encodes CASTKGQVEGQPQHF.

This clone was found once. The V and J genes are TRBV11-2 and TRBJ2-7; D unresolved. The CDR3 spans 14 residues. The V gene lost 1 base and the J gene lost 5 bases, with 12 bases spanning the gap. Germline CDR1 SGHAT, CDR2 FQNNGV. CDR3 coding DNA: TGTGCCAGCAGCTTAGCAGGTGTTCTGAACGAGCAGTACTTC. Protein sequence: CASSLAGVLNEQYF.

The V gene is TRBV19, the J gene TRBJ1-3; D not resolved. The CDR3 consists of 14 residues. The germline V gene encodes CDR1 LNHDA and CDR2 SQIVND (reference sequence). Trimming shortened V by 1 base and J by 4 bases, and 8 bases separated the two germline ends. The CDR3 sequence: CASSIAFPGNTIYF. DNA of the CDR3: TGTGCCAGTAGTATAGCCTTTCCCGGAAACACCATATATTTT.

This chain uses TRBV5-1 with TRBJ2-3, with D possibly matching TRBD1 (5 bases). This CDR3 is 15 amino acids long. Germline V gene data show CDR1 as SGHRS and CDR2 as YFSETQ. V was shortened by 0 bases and J by 5 bases, with 13 bases between the two germline ends. In DNA, the CDR3 is TGCGCCAGCAGCTTGGAGCAGGGTAGTATAGATACGCAGTATTTT. Protein sequence: CASSLEQGSIDTQYF.

This clone came up many times. The chain couples TRBV2 to TRBJ1-5; 7 bases fit TRBD1. Germline values: CDR1 SNHLY, CDR2 FYNNEI. This CDR3 has 14 residues. With 6 bases clipped from V and 7 bases from J, the junction kept 9 bases outside the gene matches. The CDR3 DNA reads as TGTGCCAGCAGCGATAACAGGGGAGAACAGCCCCAGCATTTT. This codes for CASSDNRGEQPQHF.

The J gene is TRBJ1-1, the V gene TRBV7-2; TRBD1 agrees at 7 bases. The CDR3 runs to 16 residues. Germline-derived CDR1 and CDR2 are SGHTA and FQGNSA. The trim removed 5 bases at V and 0 bases at J, leaving 9 bases unmatched. The CDR3: CASSPQGSRVNTEAFF. The CDR3 DNA is TGTGCCAGCAGCCCACAGGGGAGTAGGGTGAACACTGAAGCTTTCTTT.

The chain couples TRBV10-3 to TRBJ1-5; the D is unclear. The CDR3 loop spans 15 amino acids. V lost 3 bases and J lost 1, with 10 bases in between. The germline CDR1 and CDR2 sequences are ENHRY and SYGVKD. As DNA, the CDR3 is TGTGCCATCAGTGAAACGGGAGGCAGCAATCAGCCCCAGCATTTT. Its translation: CAISETGGSNQPQHF.

V usage is TRBV19 and J usage is TRBJ2-7; 8 nucleotides line up with TRBD1. CDR3 length equals 16 residues. Germline CDR1 LNHDA, CDR2 SQIVND (reference sequence). Trimming removed 9 bases from V and 1 base from J; junction bases left unmatched: 14. CDR3 loop: CASSPGTGTISYEQYF. The CDR3 nucleotides read TGTGCCAGCAGCCCCGGGACAGGAACTATATCCTACGAGCAGTACTTC.

The chain is built from TRBV9 and TRBJ1-1; 7 bases are a match to TRBD1. CDR3 length: 14 residues. Per the germline V gene, CDR1 is SGDLS and CDR2 is YYNGEE. The trim removed 4 bases at V and 4 bases at J, leaving 7 bases unmatched. Here the CDR3 reads CASSSAGGTTEAFF. CDR3 sequence (DNA): TGTGCCAGCAGCTCCGCAGGGGGAACCACTGAAGCTTTCTTT.

In its sample, this clone was seen once. The J gene is TRBJ1-5, the V gene TRBV27; 9 bases agree with TRBD1. CDR3 length: 16 amino acids. Germline-derived CDR1 and CDR2 are MNHEY and SMNVEV (reference sequence). V lost 0 bases, J lost 6 bases, and 6 bases stayed unmatched. CDR3 DNA: TGTGCCAGCAGTTTATCCCCCGGGACAGGGTTTCAGCCCCAGCATTTT. Protein product: CASSLSPGTGFQPQHF.

This clone was seen just once. The chain recombines TRBV6-5 with TRBJ1-2; 7 positions agree with TRBD1. Losses at the gene ends were 2 bases for V and 8 bases for J; bases not matched to a gene: 8. The CDR3 consists of 14 residues. Germline CDR1 is MNHEY and CDR2 is SVGAGI. CDR3 in DNA: TGTGCCAGCAGTTACGCGGACAGGAGTAGGGGCTACACCTTC. Amino acid sequence: CASSYADRSRGYTF.

V and J are TRBV6-1 and TRBJ2-2, with D unresolved. V shed 11 bases and J shed 4 bases, with 17 bases lying between them. Germline V lookup: CDR1 MNHNS, CDR2 SASEGT. The length of the CDR3 is 14 residues. The CDR3 DNA reads as TGTGCCGCCGATCGTCGACGCGGCACCGGGGAGCTGTTTTTT. Translated: CAADRRRGTGELFF.

The CDR3 DNA follows: TGTGCCAGCTCACCGCCGGGGTATGGCGAGCAGTACTTC. This sequence encodes CASSPPGYGEQYF. V gene TRBV18 combines with J gene TRBJ2-7; the D gene is possibly TRBD2 (5 bases). The germline V and J ends were trimmed by 3 bases and 6 bases, with 12 bases remaining between them. The CDR3 runs 13 residues. Germline CDR1 and CDR2: KGHSH and LQKENI.

This clone appeared a single time. For the CDR3, the DNA is TGTGCCTGGAGTGATGGCGGGAGTTCACCCCTCCACTTT. This gives the protein CAWSDGGSSPLHF. This chain links TRBV30 with TRBJ1-6; no reliable D call. This CDR3 is 13 amino acids long. The germline gives CDR1 GTSNPN, CDR2 SVGIG (reference sequence). V was shortened by 1 base and J by 9 bases, with 10 bases between the two germline ends. Supplemented by reference TRBV30 and TRBJ1-6, the full variable domain reads SQTIHQWPATLVQPVGSPLSLECTVEGTSNPNLYWYRQAAGRGLQLLFYSVGIGQISSEVPQNLSASRPQDRQFILSSKKLLLSDSGFYLCAWSDGGSSPLHFGNGTRLTVT.

The genes are TRBV10-1 and TRBJ2-3, with 9 positions matching TRBD2. V lost 8 bases to trimming and J lost 2 bases; unmatched junction nucleotides: 5. Germline V gene lookup returns CDR1 WNHNN and CDR2 SYGVQD (reference sequence). The CDR3 spans 14 residues. CDR3 residues: CASCAGGDTDTQYF. CDR3 sequence (DNA): TGCGCCAGCTGCGCGGGGGGGGACACAGATACGCAGTATTTT.

The V gene is TRBV6-5, the J gene TRBJ1-3; 8 bases map to TRBD1. Per germline, CDR1 MNHEY and CDR2 SVGAGI. V was clipped by 4 bases and J by 2 bases; unmatched bases: 1. CDR3 size: 14 residues. This CDR3 reads CASSWTGTGNTIYF. CDR3 DNA: TGTGCCAGCAGTTGGACAGGGACTGGAAACACCATATATTTT.

The gene calls are TRBV30 and TRBJ1-4; 8 bases are a match to TRBD1. CDR1 is GTSNPN, CDR2 SVGIG, per germline (reference sequence). The J segment lost 6 bases and the V segment lost 3 bases, leaving 9 bases of the junction unmatched. The CDR3 loop spans 15 amino acids. DNA for the CDR3: TGTGCCTGGAGCGCCGGACAGGGAAGAGATGAAAAACTGTTTTTT. Amino acid sequence: CAWSAGQGRDEKLFF.